Listed below are T cell receptor beta chains from one sample, sequenced in a study of blood T cell repertoires in COVID-19. Sequencing was performed with immunoSEQ multiplex PCR; in TCRdb, only in-frame clones are kept and a portion is missing. The sample has around 42,000 clones; around 82% are singletons. The sequenced sample was peripheral blood. All receptors derive from a human donor in a cohort sampled during active COVID-19. The CDR3 runs from the conserved cysteine through the conserved F or W. The order of the fields is D gene, V gene, CDR3 protein. The D gene is left open where the match is weak.

d_gene: -; v_gene: TRBV15; CDR3aa: CATSRDVTSPYDKPVEQYF
d_gene: -; v_gene: TRBV3-1/TRBV3-2; CDR3aa: CASSQYSSGNTIYF
d_gene: -; v_gene: TRBV27; CDR3aa: CASRGTVSYEQYF
d_gene: -; v_gene: TRBV7-6; CDR3aa: CASSPGTVQGEQYF
d_gene: TRBD1; v_gene: TRBV30; CDR3aa: CAWSPGQLEKLFF
d_gene: TRBD1; v_gene: TRBV6-5; CDR3aa: CASGRQGTSNQPQHF
d_gene: TRBD2; v_gene: TRBV5-1; CDR3aa: CASSYGLAGGRGTQYF
d_gene: TRBD1; v_gene: TRBV4-1; CDR3aa: CASRGQGANEQYF
d_gene: TRBD1; v_gene: TRBV5-1; CDR3aa: CASSSRGSNEQFF
d_gene: TRBD1; v_gene: TRBV7-2; CDR3aa: CASSPRGQVAKNIQYF
d_gene: -; v_gene: TRBV19; CDR3aa: CASSISGTNYGYTF
d_gene: TRBD2; v_gene: TRBV5-4; CDR3aa: CASSLIAGVNNEQFF
d_gene: -; v_gene: TRBV5-6; CDR3aa: CASSLGQLYGYTF
d_gene: -; v_gene: TRBV11-2; CDR3aa: CASSLMVGLNTGELFF
d_gene: -; v_gene: TRBV14; CDR3aa: CASTSDRRSSYEQYF
d_gene: TRBD2; v_gene: TRBV2; CDR3aa: CASRRAGSYEQYF
d_gene: TRBD2; v_gene: TRBV6-5; CDR3aa: CASSSRGLASDTQYF
d_gene: TRBD1; v_gene: TRBV28; CDR3aa: CASRTGGTEAFF
d_gene: -; v_gene: TRBV6-1; CDR3aa: CASSEGEGQPQHF